This is a list of T cell receptor beta chains from one sample in a study of shared clonotypes between healthy human individuals. Using immunoSEQ multiplex PCR, the repertoire was profiled, and TCRdb retains in-frame clones only, with some absent. The repertoire holds about 2.5 million clones, with around 93% as singletons. The sample taken for sequencing was naive CD4+ T cells from PBMCs. Source of these receptors: a man aged 18 to 35 in good health. Some clones in this sample may be carry-over from other donors' samples. The CDR3 runs from the conserved cysteine through the conserved F or W. The order of the fields is CDR3 DNA, CDR3 protein, J gene, clone size, V gene, D gene. A D gene is named only where the DNA matches it firmly. Rows give clone size only sometimes, using once, few, many, or a class for an expanded clone.

TGCGCCAGCAGCCAAACTACAGGGAGTATCAATCAGCCCCAGCATTTT	CASSQTTGSINQPQHF	TRBJ1-5	-	TRBV4-1	-
TGTGCCAGCAGCTTAGACAGGGTGAGGGTGAGCACTGAAGCTTTCTTT	CASSLDRVRVSTEAFF	TRBJ1-1	-	TRBV7-9	-
TGTGCCAGCAGTGGTGAAGGGTCGTACACTGAAGCTTTCTTT	CASSGEGSYTEAFF	TRBJ1-1	-	TRBV2	-
TGTGCCAGTAGGCTTGCGGGGGGGCCAGAGACCCAGTACTTC	CASRLAGGPETQYF	TRBJ2-5	-	TRBV19	TRBD2
TGCAGCACGGGGGACAGCGCCTACGAGCAGTACTTC	CSTGDSAYEQYF	TRBJ2-7	-	TRBV29-1	-
TGTGCCAGCAGCCCCCGCCATAGGGAGGTAGAGACCCAGTACTTC	CASSPRHREVETQYF	TRBJ2-5	-	TRBV11-3	-
TGTGCCAGCAGTCTGACAGAGATCTCTTACGAGCAGTACTTC	CASSLTEISYEQYF	TRBJ2-7	-	TRBV28	-
TGTGCCAGCAGGCAAATACCCGGAAACACCATATATTTT	CASRQIPGNTIYF	TRBJ1-3	-	TRBV7-8	-
TGTGCCAGCAGCTTAGCGACCACCGCTGGTTACGAGCAGTACTTC	CASSLATTAGYEQYF	TRBJ2-7	-	TRBV7-2	-
TGTGCCAGCAGCTTAGCTCCCGCCGGAGGCGAGCAGTACTTC	CASSLAPAGGEQYF	TRBJ2-7	-	TRBV7-2	-
TGCGCCAGCAGTTGGGCGGGACAGGGCTACGAGCAGTACTTC	CASSWAGQGYEQYF	TRBJ2-7	-	TRBV5-1	TRBD1
TGTGCCAGCAGTTCCTCTAGGCAGGGGGGTGGCTACACCTTC	CASSSSRQGGGYTF	TRBJ1-2	-	TRBV28	TRBD1
TGTGCCAGCAGTGGGACTAGCGGGAGGGCCGGGGAGCTGTTTTTT	CASSGTSGRAGELFF	TRBJ2-2	-	TRBV7-3	TRBD2
TGTGCCAGTAGTATCTCGACGGTGAGGGACATTCAGTACTTC	CASSISTVRDIQYF	TRBJ2-4	-	TRBV19	-
TGTGCCAGCAGCCGGGACAGCGGCAATGAGCAGTTCTTC	CASSRDSGNEQFF	TRBJ2-1	-	TRBV2	TRBD1
TGCGCCAGCGGGCGAGTGGGTAGCGGGAACTACAATGAGCAGTTCTTC	CASGRVGSGNYNEQFF	TRBJ2-1	-	TRBV5-1	TRBD2
TGTGCCAGCAGCGTAGAATGGACAGGGAATGGCTACACCTTC	CASSVEWTGNGYTF	TRBJ1-2	-	TRBV9	TRBD1
TGTGCCAGTAGTATAGAAGGTAGGCCCCAGCATTTT	CASSIEGRPQHF	TRBJ1-5	-	TRBV19	-
TGCAGTGCGACGAGGGCGCAGTACTTC	CSATRAQYF	TRBJ2-7	-	TRBV20-1	-
TGTGCCAGCTCACTAGCGGTGAGCTCCTACAATGAGCAGTTCTTC	CASSLAVSSYNEQFF	TRBJ2-1	-	TRBV18	-
TGTGCCAGCAGTCCCCTGTACCAAGAGACCCAGTACTTC	CASSPLYQETQYF	TRBJ2-5	-	TRBV6-5	-
TGTGCCAGCAGCAGAAAGGACGCGAGCTCCTACAATGAGCAGTTCTTC	CASSRKDASSYNEQFF	TRBJ2-1	-	TRBV5-6	-
TGCGCCAGCAGCTTTTCAGGGGCGGACTACAATGAGCAGTTCTTC	CASSFSGADYNEQFF	TRBJ2-1	-	TRBV5-1	-
TGTGCCAGCACCTACTTTTTAGGCGGGGCCTACAATGAGCAGTTCTTC	CASTYFLGGAYNEQFF	TRBJ2-1	-	TRBV5-8	-
TGTGCCAGCAGCTTCAGGGGGCTCGACGAGCAGTACTTC	CASSFRGLDEQYF	TRBJ2-7	-	TRBV11-2	TRBD1
TGCGCCAGCAGAAATAGCGCCACCTCCTACGAGCAGTACTTC	CASRNSATSYEQYF	TRBJ2-7	-	TRBV5-1	-
TGTGCCAGCAGCTTAGGACCCACAGATACGCAGTATTTT	CASSLGPTDTQYF	TRBJ2-3	-	TRBV11-2	-
TGTGCCAGCAGCTTACGTGTGGCTAGCGGGAGCCTTGAGACCCAGTACTTC	CASSLRVASGSLETQYF	TRBJ2-5	-	TRBV7-9	TRBD2
TGTGCCAGCAGCCCCGGACAGGGGCGCTCATCGAACACCGGGGAGCTGTTTTTT	CASSPGQGRSSNTGELFF	TRBJ2-2	-	TRBV28	TRBD1
TGCGCCAGCAGCTTAATGGGCCAGCCAGAAGAAAAACTGTTTTTT	CASSLMGQPEEKLFF	TRBJ1-4	-	TRBV5-1	-
TGTGCCAGCAGTGAAAATAGGGGTTTGGGTAACTATGGCTACACCTTC	CASSENRGLGNYGYTF	TRBJ1-2	-	TRBV28	-
TGTGCCTGGAGTGCCGGCAACTATGGCTACACCTTC	CAWSAGNYGYTF	TRBJ1-2	-	TRBV30	-
TGCGCCAGCAGCTTGAATACCGAAGAGACCCAGTACTTC	CASSLNTEETQYF	TRBJ2-5	once	TRBV5-1	-
TGCAGCGTAGGGCAGGACAATGAGCAGTTCTTC	CSVGQDNEQFF	TRBJ2-1	once	TRBV29-1	-
TGTGCCAGCAGTACGAACCAGGGGGAAGCTTTCTTT	CASSTNQGEAFF	TRBJ1-1	-	TRBV6-5	-
TGTGCCAGTAGTATGATAAAGGAGCAGTTCTTC	CASSMIKEQFF	TRBJ2-1	once	TRBV19	-
TGTGCCAGCAGTGTTATCGACGAGACCCAGTACTTC	CASSVIDETQYF	TRBJ2-5	-	TRBV2	-
TGTGCCACCAGCCCCCATTTCTCTCATGGCTACACCTTC	CATSPHFSHGYTF	TRBJ1-2	few	TRBV15	-
TGTGCCAGCAGCTTGCGGGGGCGCGGTACAGATACGCAGTATTTT	CASSLRGRGTDTQYF	TRBJ2-3	-	TRBV5-6	-
TGTGCCAGTACCAACTCAGGGGGCAGCACAGATACGCAGTATTTT	CASTNSGGSTDTQYF	TRBJ2-3	-	TRBV19	TRBD1
TGCGCCAGCAGCTTTGAGGGGGGCGAGCAGTACTTC	CASSFEGGEQYF	TRBJ2-7	once	TRBV5-1	-
TGTGCCAGCAGCCGGGGACTTTCGGGGAATCAGCCCCAGCATTTT	CASSRGLSGNQPQHF	TRBJ1-5	-	TRBV6-1	-
TGTGCCAGTAGTATCCTAATAGTGACAGGCTCAGTGGACTATGGCTACACCTTC	CASSILIVTGSVDYGYTF	TRBJ1-2	-	TRBV19	-
TGTGCCAGCAGGGAGGAAGTCTCCTACGAGCAGTACTTC	CASREEVSYEQYF	TRBJ2-7	-	TRBV2	-
TGCGCCAGCAGGGAGAACACCGGGGAGCTGTTTTTT	CASRENTGELFF	TRBJ2-2	-	TRBV10-1	-